Listed below are T cell receptor beta chains from one sample, sequenced in a study of shared clonotypes between healthy human individuals. TCRdb's table, derived via immunoSEQ multiplex PCR, lists solely in-frame clones and lacks some. The sample carries about 960,000 clones, 60% to 85% recorded once. Input material: memory CD4+ T cells sorted from blood. The receptors were sampled from a man between 18 and 35 years old in good health. CDR3s include the opening cysteine and the closing phenylalanine or tryptophan. For some rows the clone size is stated as once, few or many, or as a class when expanded; others skip it.

TRBV1	13	.	TRBJ2-3	CTSRTWSTDTQYF
TRBV28	13	.	TRBJ2-7	CASIPGTTYEQYF
TRBV5-1	14	.	TRBJ1-5	CASSSGQGNQPQHF
TRBV10-1	13	.	TRBJ1-6	CASQPSYNSPLHF
TRBV19	14	.	TRBJ2-7	CASRTTGLSYEQYF
TRBV6-1	14	.	TRBJ2-2	CASSEIPNTGELFF
TRBV6-5	13	few	TRBJ2-7	CASIERGTYEQYF
TRBV28	15	once	TRBJ2-5	CASSFGGQGVETQYF
TRBV30	14	few	TRBJ1-1	CALRPWGQRTEAFF
TRBV6-6	14	.	TRBJ2-7	CASSYSSLGDEQYF
TRBV10-3	11	.	TRBJ2-7	CAISREGEQYF